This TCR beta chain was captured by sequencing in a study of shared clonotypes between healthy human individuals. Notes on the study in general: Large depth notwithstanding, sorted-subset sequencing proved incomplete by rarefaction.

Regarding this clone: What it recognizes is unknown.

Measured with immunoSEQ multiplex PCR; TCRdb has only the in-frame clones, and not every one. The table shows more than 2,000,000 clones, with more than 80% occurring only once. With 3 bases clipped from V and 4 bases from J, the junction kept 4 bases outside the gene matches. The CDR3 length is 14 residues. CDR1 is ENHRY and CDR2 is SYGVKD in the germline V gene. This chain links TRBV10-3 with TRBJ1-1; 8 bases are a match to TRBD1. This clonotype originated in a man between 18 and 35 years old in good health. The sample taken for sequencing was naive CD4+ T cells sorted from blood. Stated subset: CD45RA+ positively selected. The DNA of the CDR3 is TGTGCCATCAGTGATACAGGGGGGGTCACTGAAGCTTTCTTT. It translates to CAISDTGGVTEAFF.